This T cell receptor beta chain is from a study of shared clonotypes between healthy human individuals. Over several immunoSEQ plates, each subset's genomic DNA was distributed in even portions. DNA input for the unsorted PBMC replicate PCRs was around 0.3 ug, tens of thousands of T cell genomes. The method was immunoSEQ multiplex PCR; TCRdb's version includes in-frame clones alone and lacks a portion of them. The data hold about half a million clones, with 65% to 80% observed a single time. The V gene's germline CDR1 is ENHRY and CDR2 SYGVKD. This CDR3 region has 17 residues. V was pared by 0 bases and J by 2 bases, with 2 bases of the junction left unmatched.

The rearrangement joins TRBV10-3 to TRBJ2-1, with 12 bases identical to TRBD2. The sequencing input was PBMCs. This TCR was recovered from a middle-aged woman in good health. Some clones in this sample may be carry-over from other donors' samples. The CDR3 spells CAISESTSGSPYNEQFF. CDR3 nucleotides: TGTGCCATCAGTGAGTCGACTAGCGGGAGTCCCTACAATGAGCAGTTCTTC.